These 2 T cell receptor beta chains were all obtained from the same sample, sequenced in a study of blood T cells in healthy people across ages. Combining a sample-barcoded 5' primer with a J-beta primer mix, a second PCR ran for about 7 to 11 cycles. TCRdb reanalysed the 5' RACE reads using MiXCR and keeps one entry per CDR3 protein. Counted here are 1 million or so distinct CDR3 sequences, 20% to 25% occurring once; the ten biggest clones make up approximately 0.71%. This sample was shared with a second study, whose subject was T cells of mothers and their children.

The specimen sequenced was blood. The receptors here all came from a girl aged 2 to 10 in good health.

This clonotype came up a few times. CDR3 amino acids: CASSVGGRGMETQYF. The CDR3 DNA reads as TGTGCCAGCAGCGTCGGGGGGCGAGGAATGGAGACCCAGTACTTC. This chain joins TRBV9 and TRBJ2-5, with D perhaps matching TRBD2 (7 bases). CDR3 length equals 15 residues. V lost 2 bases and J lost 5, with 16 bases in between. The germline V gene has CDR1 SGDLS and CDR2 YYNGEE.

This clonotype turned up a few times. The chain recombines TRBV7-8 with TRBJ2-1; D gene unclear. Judging by the DNA end, TRBJ2-7 fits better; the J call may be wrong. Germline assignment: CDR1 SGHVS and CDR2 FQNEAQ. The CDR3 runs to 15 residues. The CDR3 sequence is CASSLDSMRFGEQYF. CDR3 nucleotide sequence: TGTGCCAGCAGCTTAGACAGTATGAGATTCGGCGAGCAGTACTTC.